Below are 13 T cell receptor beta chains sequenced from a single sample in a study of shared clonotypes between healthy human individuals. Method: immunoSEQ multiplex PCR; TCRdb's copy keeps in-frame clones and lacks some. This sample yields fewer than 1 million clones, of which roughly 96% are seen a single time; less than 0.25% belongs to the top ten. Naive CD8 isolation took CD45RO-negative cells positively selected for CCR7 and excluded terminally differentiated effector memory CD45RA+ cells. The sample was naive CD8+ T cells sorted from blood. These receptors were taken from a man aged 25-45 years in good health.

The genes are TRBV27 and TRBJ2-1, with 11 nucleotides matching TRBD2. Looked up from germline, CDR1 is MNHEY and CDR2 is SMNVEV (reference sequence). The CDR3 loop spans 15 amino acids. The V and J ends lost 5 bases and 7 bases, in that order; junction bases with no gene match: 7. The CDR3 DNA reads TGTGCCAGCAGTCTACTAGCGGGAGTACGAAATGAGCAGTTCTTC. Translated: CASSLLAGVRNEQFF.

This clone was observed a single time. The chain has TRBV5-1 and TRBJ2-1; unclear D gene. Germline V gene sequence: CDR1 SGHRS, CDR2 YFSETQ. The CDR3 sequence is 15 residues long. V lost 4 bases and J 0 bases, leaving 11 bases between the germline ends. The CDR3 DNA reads TGCGCCAGCAGCATTACGTGGAGCTCCTACAATGAGCAGTTCTTC. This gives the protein CASSITWSSYNEQFF. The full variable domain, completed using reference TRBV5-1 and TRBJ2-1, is KAGVTQTPRYLIKTRGQQVTLSCSPISGHRSVSWYQQTPGQGLQFLFEYFSETQRNKGNFPGRFSGRQFSNSRSEMNVSTLELGDSALYLCASSITWSSYNEQFFGPGTRLTVL.

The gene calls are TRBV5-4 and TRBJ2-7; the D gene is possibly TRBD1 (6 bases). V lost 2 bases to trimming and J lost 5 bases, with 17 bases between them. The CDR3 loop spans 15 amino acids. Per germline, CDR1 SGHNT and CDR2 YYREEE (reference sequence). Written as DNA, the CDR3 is TGTGCCAGCAGCTTACAAGGACAGCCGCTAAACGAGCAGTACTTC. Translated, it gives CASSLQGQPLNEQYF.

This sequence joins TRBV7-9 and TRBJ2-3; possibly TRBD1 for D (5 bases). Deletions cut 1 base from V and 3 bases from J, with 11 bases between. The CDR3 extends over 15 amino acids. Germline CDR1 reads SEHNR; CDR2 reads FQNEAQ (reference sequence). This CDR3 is CASSLVRVETDTQYF. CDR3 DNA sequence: TGTGCCAGCAGCTTAGTCAGGGTTGAGACAGATACGCAGTATTTT.

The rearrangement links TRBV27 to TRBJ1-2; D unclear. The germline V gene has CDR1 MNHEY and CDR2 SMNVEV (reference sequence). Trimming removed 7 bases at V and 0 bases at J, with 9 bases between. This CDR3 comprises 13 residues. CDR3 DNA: TGTGCCAGCAAAGCCGGTGCTAACTATGGCTACACCTTC. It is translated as CASKAGANYGYTF.

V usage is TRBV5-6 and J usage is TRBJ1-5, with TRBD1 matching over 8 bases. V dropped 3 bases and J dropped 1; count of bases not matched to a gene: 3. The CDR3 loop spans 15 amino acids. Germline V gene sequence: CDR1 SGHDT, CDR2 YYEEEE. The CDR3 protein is CASSSGQASNQPQHF. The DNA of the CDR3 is TGTGCCAGCAGCTCGGGACAGGCGAGCAATCAGCCCCAGCATTTT. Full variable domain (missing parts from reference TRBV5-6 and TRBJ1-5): DAGVTQSPTHLIKTRGQQVTLRCSPKSGHDTVSWYQQALGQGPQFIFQYYEEEERQRGNFPDRFSGHQFPNYSSELNVNALLLGDSALYLCASSSGQASNQPQHFGDGTRLSIL.

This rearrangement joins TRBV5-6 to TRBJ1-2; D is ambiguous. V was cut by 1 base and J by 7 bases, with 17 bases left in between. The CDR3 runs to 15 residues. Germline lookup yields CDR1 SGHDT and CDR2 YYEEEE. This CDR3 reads CASSLFLEIVGGYTF. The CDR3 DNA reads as TGTGCCAGCAGCTTGTTTCTGGAGATAGTGGGTGGCTACACCTTC.

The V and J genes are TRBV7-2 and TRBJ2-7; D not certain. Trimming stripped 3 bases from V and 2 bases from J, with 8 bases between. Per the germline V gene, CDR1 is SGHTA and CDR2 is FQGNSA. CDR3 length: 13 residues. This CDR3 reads CASSFDTAYEQYF. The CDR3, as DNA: TGTGCCAGCAGCTTCGATACAGCCTACGAGCAGTACTTC.

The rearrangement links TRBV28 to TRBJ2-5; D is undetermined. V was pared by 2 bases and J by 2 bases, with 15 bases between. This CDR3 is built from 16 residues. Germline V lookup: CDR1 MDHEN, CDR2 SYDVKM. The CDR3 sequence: CASSLALFRKQETQYF. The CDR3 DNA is TGTGCCAGCAGTTTAGCCCTGTTCCGGAAACAAGAGACCCAGTACTTC.

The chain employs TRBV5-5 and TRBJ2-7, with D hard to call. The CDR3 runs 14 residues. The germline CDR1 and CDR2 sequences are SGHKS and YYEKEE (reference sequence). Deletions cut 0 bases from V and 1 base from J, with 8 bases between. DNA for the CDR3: TGTGCCAGCAGCTTGGGGGCGGTGTCCTACGAGCAGTACTTC. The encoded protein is CASSLGAVSYEQYF.

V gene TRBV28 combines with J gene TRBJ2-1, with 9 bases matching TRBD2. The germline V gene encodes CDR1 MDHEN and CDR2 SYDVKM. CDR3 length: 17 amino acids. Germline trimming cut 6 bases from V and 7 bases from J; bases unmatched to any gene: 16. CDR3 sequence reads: CASSNRPGLADWNEQFF. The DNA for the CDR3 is TGTGCCAGCAGCAATCGGCCGGGACTAGCTGACTGGAATGAGCAGTTCTTC.

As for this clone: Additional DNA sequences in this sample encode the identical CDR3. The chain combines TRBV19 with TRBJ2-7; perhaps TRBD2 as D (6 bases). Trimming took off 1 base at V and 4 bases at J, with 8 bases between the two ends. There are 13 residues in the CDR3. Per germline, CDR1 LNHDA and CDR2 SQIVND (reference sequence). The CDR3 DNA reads TGTGCCAGTAGTATAGGGGGAGGATACGAGCAGTACTTC. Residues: CASSIGGGYEQYF.

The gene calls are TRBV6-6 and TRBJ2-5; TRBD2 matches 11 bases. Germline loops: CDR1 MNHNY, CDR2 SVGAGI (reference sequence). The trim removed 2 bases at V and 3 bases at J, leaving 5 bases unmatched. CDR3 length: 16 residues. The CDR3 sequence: CASSYGVSGGEETQYF. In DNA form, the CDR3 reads TGTGCCAGCAGTTACGGAGTTAGCGGGGGGGAAGAGACCCAGTACTTC.